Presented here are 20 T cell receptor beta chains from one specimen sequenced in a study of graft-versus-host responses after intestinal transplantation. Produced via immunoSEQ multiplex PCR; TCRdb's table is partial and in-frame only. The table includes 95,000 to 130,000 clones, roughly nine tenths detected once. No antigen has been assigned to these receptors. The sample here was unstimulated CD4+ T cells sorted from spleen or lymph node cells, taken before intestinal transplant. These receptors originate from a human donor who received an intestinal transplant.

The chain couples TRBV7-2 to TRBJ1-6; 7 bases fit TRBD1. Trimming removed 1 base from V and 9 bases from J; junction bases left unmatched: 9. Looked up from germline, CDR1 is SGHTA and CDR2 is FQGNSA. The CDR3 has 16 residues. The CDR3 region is CASSLEGAGSGSPLHF. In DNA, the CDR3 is TGTGCCAGCAGCTTAGAGGGGGCAGGGTCGGGTTCACCCCTCCACTTT.

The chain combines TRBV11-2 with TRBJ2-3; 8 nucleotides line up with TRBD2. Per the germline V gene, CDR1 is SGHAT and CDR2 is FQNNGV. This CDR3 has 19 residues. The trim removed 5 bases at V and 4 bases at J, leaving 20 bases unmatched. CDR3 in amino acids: CASSPRGGQIGGGPDTQYF. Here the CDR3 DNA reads TGTGCCAGCAGCCCTCGAGGGGGGCAAATAGGCGGGGGGCCAGATACGCAGTATTTT.

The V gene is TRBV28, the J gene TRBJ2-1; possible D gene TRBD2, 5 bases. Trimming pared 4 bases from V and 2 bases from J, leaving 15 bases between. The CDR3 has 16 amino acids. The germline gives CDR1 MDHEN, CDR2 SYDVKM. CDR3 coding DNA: TGTGCCAGCAGTTGGATCAGGACTGCAACCTACAATGAGCAGTTCTTC. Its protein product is CASSWIRTATYNEQFF.

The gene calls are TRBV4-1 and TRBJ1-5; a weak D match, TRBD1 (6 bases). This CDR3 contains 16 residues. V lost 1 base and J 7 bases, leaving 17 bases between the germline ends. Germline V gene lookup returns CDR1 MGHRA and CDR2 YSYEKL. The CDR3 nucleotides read TGCGCCAGCAGCCAAGGGAACAGGGCATCGGGCCAGCCCCAGCATTTT. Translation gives CASSQGNRASGQPQHF.

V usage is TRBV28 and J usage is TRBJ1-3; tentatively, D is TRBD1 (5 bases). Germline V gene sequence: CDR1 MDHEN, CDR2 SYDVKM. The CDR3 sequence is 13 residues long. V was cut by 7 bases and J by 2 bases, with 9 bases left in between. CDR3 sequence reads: CASKGGAGNTIYF. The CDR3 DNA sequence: TGTGCCAGCAAGGGAGGGGCTGGAAACACCATATATTTT.

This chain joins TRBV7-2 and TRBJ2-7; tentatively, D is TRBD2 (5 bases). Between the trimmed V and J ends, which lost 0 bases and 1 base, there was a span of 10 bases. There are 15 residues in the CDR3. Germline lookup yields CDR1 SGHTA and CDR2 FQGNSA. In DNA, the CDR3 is TGTGCCAGCAGCTTAGCGCACCCGGGATCCTACGAGCAGTACTTC. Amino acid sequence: CASSLAHPGSYEQYF.

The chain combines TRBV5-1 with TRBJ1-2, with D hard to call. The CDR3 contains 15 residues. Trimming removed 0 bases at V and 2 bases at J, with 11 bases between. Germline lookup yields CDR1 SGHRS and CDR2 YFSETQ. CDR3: CASSLAGQLNYGYTF. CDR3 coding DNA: TGCGCCAGCAGCTTGGCAGGCCAGCTCAACTATGGCTACACCTTC.

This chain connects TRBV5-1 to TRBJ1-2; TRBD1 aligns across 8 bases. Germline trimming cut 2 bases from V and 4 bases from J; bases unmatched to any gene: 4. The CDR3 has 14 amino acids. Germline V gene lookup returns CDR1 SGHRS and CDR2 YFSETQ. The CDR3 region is CASSLGQGTYGYTF. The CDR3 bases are TGCGCCAGCAGCTTAGGACAGGGTACCTATGGCTACACCTTC.

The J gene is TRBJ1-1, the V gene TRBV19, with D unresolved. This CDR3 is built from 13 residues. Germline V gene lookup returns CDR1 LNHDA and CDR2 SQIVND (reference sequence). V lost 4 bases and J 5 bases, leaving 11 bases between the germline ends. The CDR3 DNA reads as TGTGCCAGTAGTAGCGAGAGGAGAACTGAAGCTTTCTTT. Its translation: CASSSERRTEAFF.

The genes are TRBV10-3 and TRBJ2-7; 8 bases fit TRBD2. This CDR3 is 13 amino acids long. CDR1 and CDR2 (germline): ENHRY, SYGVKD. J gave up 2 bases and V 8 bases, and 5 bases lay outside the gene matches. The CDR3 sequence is CAIRREGTYEQYF. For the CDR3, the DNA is TGTGCCATCCGACGGGAGGGCACCTACGAGCAGTACTTC.

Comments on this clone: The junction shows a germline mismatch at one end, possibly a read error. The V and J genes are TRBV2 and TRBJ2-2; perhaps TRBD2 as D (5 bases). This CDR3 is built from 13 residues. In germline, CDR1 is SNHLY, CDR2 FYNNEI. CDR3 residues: CASSEAGVGELLF. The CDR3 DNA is TGTGCCAGCAGTGAAGCAGGCGTCGGGGAGCTGCTTTTT.

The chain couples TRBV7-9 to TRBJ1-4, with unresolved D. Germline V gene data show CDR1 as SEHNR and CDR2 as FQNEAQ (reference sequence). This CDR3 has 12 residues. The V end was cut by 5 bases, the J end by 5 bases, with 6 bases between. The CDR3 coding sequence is TGTGCCAGCAGCACTATAAATGAAAAACTGTTTTTT. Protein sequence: CASSTINEKLFF. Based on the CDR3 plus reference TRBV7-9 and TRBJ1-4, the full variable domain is DTGVSQNPRHKITKRGQNVTFRCDPISEHNRLYWYRQTLGQGPEFLTYFQNEAQLEKSRLLSDRFSAERPKGSFSTLEIQRTEQGDSAMYLCASSTINEKLFFGSGTQLSVL.

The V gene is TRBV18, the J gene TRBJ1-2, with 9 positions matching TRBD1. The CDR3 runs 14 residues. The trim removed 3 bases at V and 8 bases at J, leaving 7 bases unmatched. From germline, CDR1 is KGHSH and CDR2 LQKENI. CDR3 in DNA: TGTGCCAGCTCACCCGTACAGGGGGCGTCAGGCTACACCTTC. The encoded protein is CASSPVQGASGYTF.

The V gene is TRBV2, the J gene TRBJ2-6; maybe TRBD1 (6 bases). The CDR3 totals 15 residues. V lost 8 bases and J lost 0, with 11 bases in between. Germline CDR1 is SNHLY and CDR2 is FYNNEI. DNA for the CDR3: TGTGCCAGCCACAGGGCCACCTCTGGGGCCAACGTCCTGACTTTC. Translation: CASHRATSGANVLTF.

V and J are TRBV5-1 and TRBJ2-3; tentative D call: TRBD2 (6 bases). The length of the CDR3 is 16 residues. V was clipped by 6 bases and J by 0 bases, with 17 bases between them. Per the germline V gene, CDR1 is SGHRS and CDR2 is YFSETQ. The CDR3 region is CASTAQGGASTDTQYF. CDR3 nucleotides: TGCGCCAGCACCGCTCAGGGCGGGGCTAGCACAGATACGCAGTATTTT.

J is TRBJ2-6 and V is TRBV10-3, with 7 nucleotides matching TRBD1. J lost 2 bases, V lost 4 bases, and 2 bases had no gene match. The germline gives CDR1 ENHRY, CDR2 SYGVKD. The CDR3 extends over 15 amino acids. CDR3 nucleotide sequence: TGTGCCATCAGTGGGCAGGGGGCTGGGGCCAACGTCCTGACTTTC. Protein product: CAISGQGAGANVLTF.

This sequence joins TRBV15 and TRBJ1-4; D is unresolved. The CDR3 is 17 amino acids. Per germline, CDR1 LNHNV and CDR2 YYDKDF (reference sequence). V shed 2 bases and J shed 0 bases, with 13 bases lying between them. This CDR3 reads CATSRLVMRTTNEKLFF. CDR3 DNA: TGTGCCACCAGCAGACTGGTCATGAGAACAACTAATGAAAAACTGTTTTTT.

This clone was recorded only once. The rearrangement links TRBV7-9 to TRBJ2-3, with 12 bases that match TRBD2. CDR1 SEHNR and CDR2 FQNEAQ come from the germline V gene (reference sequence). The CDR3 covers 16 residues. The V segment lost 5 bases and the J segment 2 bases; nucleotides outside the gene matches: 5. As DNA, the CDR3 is TGTGCCAGCAGCAAGACTAGCGGGGGCTACACAGATACGCAGTATTTT. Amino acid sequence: CASSKTSGGYTDTQYF.

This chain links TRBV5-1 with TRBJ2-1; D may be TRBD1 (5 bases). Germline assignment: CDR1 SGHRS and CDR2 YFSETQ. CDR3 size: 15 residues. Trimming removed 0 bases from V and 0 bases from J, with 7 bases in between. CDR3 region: CASSLVDNSYNEQFF. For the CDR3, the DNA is TGCGCCAGCAGCTTGGTGGACAACTCCTACAATGAGCAGTTCTTC.

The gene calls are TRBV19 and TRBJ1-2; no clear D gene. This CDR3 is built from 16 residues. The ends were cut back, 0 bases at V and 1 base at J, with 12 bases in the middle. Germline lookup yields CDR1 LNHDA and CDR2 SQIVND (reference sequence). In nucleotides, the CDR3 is TGTGCCAGTAGTATAGACGGCAGGCCACTTAACTATGGCTACACCTTC. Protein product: CASSIDGRPLNYGYTF. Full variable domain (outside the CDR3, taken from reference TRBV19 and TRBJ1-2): DGGITQSPKYLFRKEGQNVTLSCEQNLNHDAMYWYRQDPGQGLRLIYYSQIVNDFQKGDIAEGYSVSREKKESFPLTVTSAQKNPTAFYLCASSIDGRPLNYGYTFGSGTRLTVV.